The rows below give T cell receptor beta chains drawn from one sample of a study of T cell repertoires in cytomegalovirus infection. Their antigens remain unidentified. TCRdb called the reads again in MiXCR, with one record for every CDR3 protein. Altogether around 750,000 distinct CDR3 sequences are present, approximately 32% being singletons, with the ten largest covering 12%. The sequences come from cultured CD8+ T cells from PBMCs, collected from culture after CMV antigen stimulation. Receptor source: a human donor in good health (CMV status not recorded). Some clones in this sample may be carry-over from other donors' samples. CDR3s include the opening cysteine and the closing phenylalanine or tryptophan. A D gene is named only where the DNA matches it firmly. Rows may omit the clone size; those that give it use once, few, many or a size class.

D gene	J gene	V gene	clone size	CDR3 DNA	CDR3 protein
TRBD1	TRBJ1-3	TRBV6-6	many	TGTGCCAGCAGAGTCCGGGACAGGGCAAACACCATATATTTT	CASRVRDRANTIYF
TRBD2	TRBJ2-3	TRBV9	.	TGTGTCAGCAGCGGTATAGCGGGGATCGAGGCAGATACGCAGTATTTT	CVSSGIAGIEADTQYF
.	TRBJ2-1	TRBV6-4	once	TGTGCCAGCAGTGAGGAATTTTCCTACAGTGAGCAGTTCTTC	CASSEEFSYSEQFF
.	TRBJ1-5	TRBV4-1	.	TGCGCCAGCAGCCAAGAAGGGAGTCAGGTAAATCAGCCCCAGCATTTT	CASSQEGSQVNQPQHF
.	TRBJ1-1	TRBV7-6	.	TGTGCCAGCAGCATGGGGATATGGGCCACTGAAGCTTTCTTT	CASSMGIWATEAFF
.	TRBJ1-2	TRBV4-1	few	TGCGCCAGCAGCCAAGGACCCACGAGGGACTATGGCTACACCTTC	CASSQGPTRDYGYTF
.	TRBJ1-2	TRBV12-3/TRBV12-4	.	TGTGCCAGCTACCGGGTCTACTATGGCTACACCTTC	CASYRVYYGYTF
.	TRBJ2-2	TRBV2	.	TGTGCCAGCAGGGGGACCCTAAAGGACACCGGGGAGCTGTTTTTT	CASRGTLKDTGELFF
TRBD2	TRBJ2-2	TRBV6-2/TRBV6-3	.	TGTGCCAGTGGGGGGGTTTACACCGGGGAGCTGTTTTTT	CASGGVYTGELFF
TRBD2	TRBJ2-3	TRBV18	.	TGTGCCAGCTCATCCTCACCGGGACTAGCGGGGCCCCGGGGGCAGTATTTT	CASSSSPGLAGPRGQYF
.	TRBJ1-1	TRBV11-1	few	TGTGCCAGCAGCGAGGGGGTTCCGAACACTGAAGCTTTCTTT	CASSEGVPNTEAFF
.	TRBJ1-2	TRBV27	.	TGTGCCAGCAGTTTAGGAGGGATCCCTAACTATGGCTACACCTTC	CASSLGGIPNYGYTF
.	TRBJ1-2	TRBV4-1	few	TGCGCCAGCAGCCAAGATCCAGAAACAAACTATGGCTACACCTTC	CASSQDPETNYGYTF
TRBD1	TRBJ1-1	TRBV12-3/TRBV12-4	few	TGTGCCAGCAGTTCGGACCGGGACAGGGCCACGACGGGGGAAGCTTTCTTT	CASSSDRDRATTGEAFF
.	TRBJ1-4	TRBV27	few	TGTGCCAGCAGTAGGAGGGACCTTCCTTCAACTAATGAAAAACTGTTTTTT	CASSRRDLPSTNEKLFF
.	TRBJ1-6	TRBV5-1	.	TGCGCCAGCAGCTTGACCTACACCGGACGGGCCCTCCACTTT	CASSLTYTGRALHF
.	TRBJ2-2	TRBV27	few	TGTGCCAGCAGTGACGGGGGTTGGGAGCTGTTTTTT	CASSDGGWELFF
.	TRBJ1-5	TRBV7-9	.	TGTGCCAGCAGCTTTCGGGGGGTCAATCAGCCCCAGCATTTT	CASSFRGVNQPQHF
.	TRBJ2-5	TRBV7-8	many	TGTGCCAGCAGCTTAGGGCGGACACAGTACCAAGAGACCCAGTACTTC	CASSLGRTQYQETQYF
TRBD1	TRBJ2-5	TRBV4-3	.	TGCGCCAGCAGCCAAGTGGGGACAGGGGCCCTCCAAGAGACCCAGTACTTC	CASSQVGTGALQETQYF
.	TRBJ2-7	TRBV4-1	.	TGCGCCAGCAGCCAAGAGTCGGAGGGATATAGTTACGAGCAGTACTTC	CASSQESEGYSYEQYF
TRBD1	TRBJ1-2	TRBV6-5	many	TGTGCCAGCAGTTACTCGACCCAGGGGGCGTACTATGGCTACACCTTC	CASSYSTQGAYYGYTF
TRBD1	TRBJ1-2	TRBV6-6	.	TGTGCCAGCAGTTTCCTACAGGGGAGGAGTAACTATGGCTACACCTTC	CASSFLQGRSNYGYTF
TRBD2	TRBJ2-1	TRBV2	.	TGTGCCAGCTCTCCGGGACTAGTTCTGAATGAGCAGTTCTTC	CASSPGLVLNEQFF
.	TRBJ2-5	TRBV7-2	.	TGTGCCAGCAGAAAGCGGACAGCTTGGGAGACCCAGTACTTC	CASRKRTAWETQYF
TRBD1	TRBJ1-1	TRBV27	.	TGTGCCAGCAGTGAGACAGGGGTGGGCACTGAAGCTTTCTTT	CASSETGVGTEAFF
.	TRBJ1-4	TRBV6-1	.	TGTGCCACCCTCGGAGGGCAGGCTAATGAAAAACTGTTTTTT	CATLGGQANEKLFF
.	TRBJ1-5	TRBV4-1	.	TGCGCCAGCAGCCAGGGGGAATTGGGTCAGCCCCAGCATTTT	CASSQGELGQPQHF
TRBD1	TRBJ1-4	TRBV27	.	TGTGCCAGCAGTCGGTGGGGACAGGCGATTGTCGCTAATGAAAAACTGTTTTTT	CASSRWGQAIVANEKLFF
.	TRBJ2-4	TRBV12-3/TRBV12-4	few	TGTGCCAGCAGTTTTGAGGTGTCTAGAACTAGACTAGCCAAAAACATTCAGTACTTC	CASSFEVSRTRLAKNIQYF
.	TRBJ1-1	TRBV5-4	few	TGTGCCAGCAGCGTTGCTCCGGCGGCTGAAGCTTTCTTT	CASSVAPAAEAFF
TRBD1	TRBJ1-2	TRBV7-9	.	TGTGCCAGCAGCCCGGGACAGGGCTCCGGAGGCTACACCTTC	CASSPGQGSGGYTF